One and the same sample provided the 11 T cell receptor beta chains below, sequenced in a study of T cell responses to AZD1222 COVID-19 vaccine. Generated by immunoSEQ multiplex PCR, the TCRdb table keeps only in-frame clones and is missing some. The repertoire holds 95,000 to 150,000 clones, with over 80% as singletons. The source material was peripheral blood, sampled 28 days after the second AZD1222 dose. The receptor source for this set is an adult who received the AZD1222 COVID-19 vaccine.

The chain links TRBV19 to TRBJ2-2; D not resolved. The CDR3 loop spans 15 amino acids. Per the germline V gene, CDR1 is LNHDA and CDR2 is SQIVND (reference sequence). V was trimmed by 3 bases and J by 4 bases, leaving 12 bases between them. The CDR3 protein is CASSIPIAGTGELFF. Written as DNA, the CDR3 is TGTGCCAGTAGTATCCCAATTGCAGGCACCGGGGAGCTGTTTTTT.

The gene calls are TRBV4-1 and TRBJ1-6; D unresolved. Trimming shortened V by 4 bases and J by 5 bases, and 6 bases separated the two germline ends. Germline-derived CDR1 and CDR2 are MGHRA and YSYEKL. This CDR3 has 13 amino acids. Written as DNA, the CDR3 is TGCGCCAGCAGCCCGCGTAATAATTCACCCCTCCACTTT. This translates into CASSPRNNSPLHF.

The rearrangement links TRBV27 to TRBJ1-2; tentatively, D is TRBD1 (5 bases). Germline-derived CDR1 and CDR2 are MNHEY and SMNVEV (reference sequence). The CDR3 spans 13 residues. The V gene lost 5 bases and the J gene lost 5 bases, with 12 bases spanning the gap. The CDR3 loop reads CASSKAGGYGYTF. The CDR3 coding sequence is TGTGCCAGCAGTAAGGCGGGGGGGTATGGCTACACCTTC.

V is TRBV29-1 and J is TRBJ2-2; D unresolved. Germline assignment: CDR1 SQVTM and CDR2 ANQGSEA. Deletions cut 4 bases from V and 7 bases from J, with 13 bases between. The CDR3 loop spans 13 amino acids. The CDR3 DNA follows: TGCAGCGTTGCCCTTTCTATCGGCGGGGAGCTGTTTTTT. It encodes CSVALSIGGELFF.

CDR3 coding DNA: TGTGCCAGCAGCCTTCGGGAGTACTTTAACACCGGGGAGCTGTTTTTT. The encoded protein is CASSLREYFNTGELFF. The chain combines TRBV6-6 with TRBJ2-2, with D maybe TRBD2 (6 bases). Trimming removed 6 bases at V and 2 bases at J, with 16 bases between. Germline CDR1 reads MNHNY; CDR2 reads SVGAGI (reference sequence). The CDR3 spans 16 residues.

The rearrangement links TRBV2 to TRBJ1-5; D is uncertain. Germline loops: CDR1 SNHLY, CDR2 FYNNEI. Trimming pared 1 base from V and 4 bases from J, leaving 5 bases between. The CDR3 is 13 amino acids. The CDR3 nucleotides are TGTGCCAGCAGTGAAGAGGAGAATCAGCCCCAGCATTTT. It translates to CASSEEENQPQHF.

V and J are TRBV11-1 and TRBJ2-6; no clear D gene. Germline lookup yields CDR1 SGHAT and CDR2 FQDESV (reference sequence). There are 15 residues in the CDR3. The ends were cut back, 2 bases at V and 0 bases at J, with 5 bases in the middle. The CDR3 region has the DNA TGTGCCAGCAGCTTATCTAGCTCTGGGGCCAACGTCCTGACTTTC. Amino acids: CASSLSSSGANVLTF.

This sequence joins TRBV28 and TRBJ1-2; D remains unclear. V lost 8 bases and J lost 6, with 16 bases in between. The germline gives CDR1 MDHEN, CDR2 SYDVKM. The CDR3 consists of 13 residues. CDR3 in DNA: TGTGCCAGCCAAGCCCCGGAAGAGGATGGCTACACCTTC. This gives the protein CASQAPEEDGYTF.

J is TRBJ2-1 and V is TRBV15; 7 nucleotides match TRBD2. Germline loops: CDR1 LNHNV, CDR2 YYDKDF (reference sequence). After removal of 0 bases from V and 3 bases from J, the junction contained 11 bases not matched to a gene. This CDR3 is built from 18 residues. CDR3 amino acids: CATSRDGGGSDGYNEQFF. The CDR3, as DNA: TGTGCCACCAGCAGAGATGGGGGAGGGTCCGATGGCTACAATGAGCAGTTCTTC.

In nucleotides, the CDR3 is TGCGCCAGCTCAGACAGGGGGCAAGCTGAAGCTTTCTTT. Its protein product is CASSDRGQAEAFF. This rearrangement joins TRBV5-1 to TRBJ1-1; 10 bases are a match to TRBD1. CDR3 length equals 13 residues. V gave up 7 bases and J gave up 6 bases; unmatched junction bases: 6. Per the germline V gene, CDR1 is SGHRS and CDR2 is YFSETQ.

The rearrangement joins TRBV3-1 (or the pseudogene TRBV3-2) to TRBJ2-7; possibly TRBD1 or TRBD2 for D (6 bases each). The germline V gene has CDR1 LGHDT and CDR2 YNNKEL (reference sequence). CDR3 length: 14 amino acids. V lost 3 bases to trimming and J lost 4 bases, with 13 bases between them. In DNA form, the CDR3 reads TGTGCCAGCAGCCAGGTTACAGGGAGGTACGAGCAGTACTTC. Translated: CASSQVTGRYEQYF.